This entry is about one TCR beta chain. The antigen is unknown. The data were obtained in a study of cytomegalovirus exposure and HLA in healthy donors. On the study more broadly: The 120 validation repertoires were produced on the same platform as the 700 or so repertoires of the first cohort. This was reported in a later analysis. The study, taken as a whole, reports: Diagnosis of cytomegalovirus status made by the classifier reportedly showed high specificity and sensitivity.

Clones were read by immunoSEQ multiplex PCR, and TCRdb kept only the in-frame ones, dropping some. The data contain about 220,000 clones, approximately 90% of them seen just once; the ten biggest clones take up 0.85% to 1.2%. Germline V CDR1 and CDR2: LNHDA, SQIVND (reference sequence). The CDR3 runs 15 residues. Trimming pared 3 bases from V and 3 bases from J, leaving 14 bases between. Sequenced sample: PBMCs. This chain joins TRBV19 and TRBJ2-5, with D unresolved. The receptor was isolated from a woman aged 18-29 years in good health and CMV-seronegative. This chain's CDR3 is CASSIVATPKETQYF. The CDR3 nucleotides are TGTGCCAGTAGTATCGTTGCCACCCCTAAAGAGACCCAGTACTTC. The whole variable domain, remainder taken from reference TRBV19 and TRBJ2-5, is DGGITQSPKYLFRKEGQNVTLSCEQNLNHDAMYWYRQDPGQGLRLIYYSQIVNDFQKGDIAEGYSVSREKKESFPLTVTSAQKNPTAFYLCASSIVATPKETQYFGPGTRLLVL.